This T cell receptor beta chain was retrieved from a study of blood T cell repertoires in COVID-19. The assay was immunoSEQ multiplex PCR, and TCRdb's table has in-frame clones only and misses some. Of about 220,000 clones in the sample, roughly nine tenths were seen once. The CDR3 totals 18 residues. Germline CDR1 MNHEY, CDR2 SMNVEV (reference sequence). V shed 5 bases, J shed 0 bases, and the junction held 13 bases outside the gene matches. This clonotype was obtained from a young woman in a cohort exposed to, infected with or recovered from COVID-19 (not recorded which). V usage is TRBV27 and J usage is TRBJ2-3; 8 bases line up with TRBD2. The sample consisted of PBMCs or T cells enriched from blood (not recorded which). The CDR3 reads CASSPEAGALTSTDTQYF. In DNA form, the CDR3 reads TGTGCCAGCAGTCCCGAAGCGGGGGCCCTTACTAGCACAGATACGCAGTATTTT.